A single sample is the source of the 25 T cell receptor beta chains below, sequenced in a study of human thymus T cells. Clones were sequenced by immunoSEQ multiplex PCR, and TCRdb holds only the in-frame ones, with some missing. Of roughly 130,000 clones in the sample, around 94% are singletons; the top ten hold 0.02% to 0.03%. During corrective heart surgery, resections were taken, and the thymus tissue came from them. The source material was thymus tissue. All receptors come from a boy in the first two years of life with a congenital heart defect but otherwise immunologically healthy.

V is TRBV7-9 and J is TRBJ2-7, with a weak D call TRBD2 (6 bases). CDR3 length: 19 amino acids. V lost 7 bases and J 0 bases, leaving 28 bases between the germline ends. The germline CDR1 and CDR2 sequences are SEHNR and FQNEAQ (reference sequence). The CDR3 region is CASTLYPKEGSGPSYEQYF. CDR3 coding DNA: TGTGCCAGCACCCTATACCCGAAGGAAGGTAGCGGTCCCTCCTACGAGCAGTACTTC. Looking up the rest from reference TRBV7-9 and TRBJ2-7 gives the full variable domain: DTGVSQNPRHKITKRGQNVTFRCDPISEHNRLYWYRQTLGQGPEFLTYFQNEAQLEKSRLLSDRFSAERPKGSFSTLEIQRTEQGDSAMYLCASTLYPKEGSGPSYEQYFGPGTRLTVT.

The chain joins TRBV5-4 to TRBJ2-7; possible D gene TRBD1, 6 bases. V was pared by 9 bases and J by 1 base, with 14 bases between. The germline CDR1 and CDR2 sequences are SGHNT and YYREEE (reference sequence). The CDR3 has 13 amino acids. The CDR3: CAISEQGSYEQYF. CDR3 bases: TGTGCCATCAGTGAACAGGGATCCTACGAGCAGTACTTC. Full variable domain (rest looked up from reference TRBV5-4 and TRBJ2-7): ETGVTQSPTHLIKTRGQQVTLRCSSQSGHNTVSWYQQALGQGPQFIFQYYREEENGRGNFPPRFSGLQFPNYSSELNVNALELDDSALYLCAISEQGSYEQYFGPGTRLTVT.

The chain couples TRBV5-4 to TRBJ2-5; D is perhaps TRBD1 (6 bases). Germline CDR1 SGHNT, CDR2 YYREEE (reference sequence). This CDR3 spans 15 amino acids. Trimming took off 0 bases at V and 2 bases at J, with 11 bases between the two ends. The CDR3 DNA is TGTGCCAGCAGCTTGGGGGGGCTAGGGCAAGAGACCCAGTACTTC. It codes for CASSLGGLGQETQYF.

Written as DNA, the CDR3 is TGTGCTAGTGGTCCCCCGGGGAGCGGGGACTCCACCGGGGAGCTGTTTTTT. This translates into CASGPPGSGDSTGELFF. The chain recombines TRBV12-5 with TRBJ2-2, with TRBD2 identical over 7 bases. Germline-derived CDR1 and CDR2 are LGHNT and FRNRAP. This CDR3 comprises 17 residues. V lost 5 bases to trimming and J lost 4 bases; unmatched junction nucleotides: 13.

The CDR3 reads CASSRSRQGSNTEAFF. In DNA form, the CDR3 reads TGTGCCAGCAGCCGTTCCAGACAGGGTTCGAACACTGAAGCTTTCTTT. The chain is built from TRBV5-6 and TRBJ1-1; 7 bases fit TRBD1. Germline loops: CDR1 SGHDT, CDR2 YYEEEE. V shed 4 bases, J shed 1 base, and the junction held 10 bases outside the gene matches. The CDR3 runs to 16 residues.

The genes are TRBV5-6 and TRBJ2-7, with D perhaps matching TRBD1 or TRBD2 (5 bases each). Deletions cut 1 base from V and 5 bases from J, with 13 bases between. CDR1 SGHDT and CDR2 YYEEEE come from the germline V gene. The CDR3 loop spans 14 amino acids. CDR3 region: CASSLRVGVDEQYF. For the CDR3, the DNA is TGTGCCAGCAGCTTGAGAGTGGGGGTCGACGAGCAGTACTTC.

This rearrangement joins TRBV6-1 to TRBJ1-5; D remains ambiguous. Per germline, CDR1 MNHNS and CDR2 SASEGT. V was trimmed by 3 bases and J by 7 bases, leaving 10 bases between them. The CDR3 covers 13 residues. Here the CDR3 reads CASSDSGWQPQHF. CDR3 nucleotides: TGTGCCAGCAGTGATTCGGGGTGGCAGCCCCAGCATTTT.

J is TRBJ2-1 and V is TRBV9; D is uncertain. The CDR3 runs to 15 residues. V gave up 3 bases and J gave up 9 bases, with 19 bases separating them. Germline CDR1 is SGDLS and CDR2 is YYNGEE. The CDR3 loop is CASSGDEVPPGEQFF. DNA of the CDR3: TGTGCCAGCAGCGGGGATGAAGTACCACCGGGTGAGCAGTTCTTC.

This clone was recorded only once. This chain uses TRBV6-1 with TRBJ2-3, with D possibly TRBD1 on 5 matching bases. CDR1 is MNHNS and CDR2 is SASEGT in the germline V gene. Trimming shortened V by 3 bases and J by 2 bases, and 9 bases separated the two germline ends. The CDR3 covers 14 residues. As DNA, the CDR3 is TGTGCCAGCAGTGAGGGCAGGGACACAGATACGCAGTATTTT. Its translation is CASSEGRDTDTQYF.

This chain uses TRBV28 with TRBJ1-2, with D perhaps TRBD1 (6 bases). The V gene's germline CDR1 is MDHEN and CDR2 SYDVKM. This CDR3 region has 15 residues. Trimming shortened V by 6 bases and J by 5 bases, and 19 bases separated the two germline ends. In nucleotides, the CDR3 is TGTGCCAGCAGCCAAACCCGAGGACAGCCTTATGGCTACACCTTC. It translates to CASSQTRGQPYGYTF.

The chain combines TRBV5-1 with TRBJ2-7; D possibly corresponds to TRBD2 (5 bases). Trimming stripped 0 bases from V and 5 bases from J, with 6 bases between. The CDR3 is 12 amino acids. Germline V gene lookup returns CDR1 SGHRS and CDR2 YFSETQ. In nucleotides, the CDR3 is TGCGCCAGCAGCTTGGCGGGGAACGAGCAGTACTTC. Its protein product is CASSLAGNEQYF.

V gene TRBV5-4 combines with J gene TRBJ1-1; the match to TRBD1 covers 7 bases. This CDR3 spans 14 amino acids. Per germline, CDR1 SGHNT and CDR2 YYREEE (reference sequence). Unmatched junction bases numbered 12, after V lost 2 bases and J lost 11 bases. CDR3 loop: CASSLSGGLLGAFF. Written as DNA, the CDR3 is TGTGCCAGCAGCTTATCAGGGGGGCTCCTTGGGGCTTTCTTT.

This clone has only one observation. The chain employs TRBV6-5 and TRBJ2-5; tentative D call: TRBD2 (7 bases). V was cut by 3 bases and J by 4 bases, with 15 bases left in between. CDR1 MNHEY and CDR2 SVGAGI come from the germline V gene. This CDR3 has 15 residues. The DNA of the CDR3 is TGTGCCAGCAGTTATTCCCCCGGGGGGCGAGAGACCCAGTACTTC. Protein product: CASSYSPGGRETQYF.

This rearrangement joins TRBV20-1 to TRBJ2-1; D possibly corresponds to TRBD2 (6 bases). V lost 8 bases and J 10 bases, leaving 12 bases between the germline ends. The germline CDR1 and CDR2 sequences are DFQATT and SNEGSKA (reference sequence). The CDR3 has 10 amino acids. CDR3 sequence (DNA): TGCAGTCCGACTAGTTACGAGCAGTTCTTC. Translation gives CSPTSYEQFF.

The gene calls are TRBV9 and TRBJ2-7; D may be TRBD1 or TRBD2 (5 bases each). There are 15 residues in the CDR3. Germline CDR1 and CDR2: SGDLS and YYNGEE. Trimming shortened V by 0 bases and J by 0 bases, and 10 bases separated the two germline ends. CDR3 residues: CASSVEDGTSYEQYF. In DNA form, the CDR3 reads TGTGCCAGCAGCGTAGAAGACGGGACCTCCTACGAGCAGTACTTC.

This clone has more than one count but fewer than ten. The chain combines TRBV27 with TRBJ1-2, with D possibly matching TRBD1 (6 bases). Between the trimmed V and J ends, which lost 2 bases and 2 bases, there was a span of 9 bases. The CDR3 loop spans 14 amino acids. Germline V gives CDR1 MNHEY, CDR2 SMNVEV (reference sequence). CDR3 loop: CASSLKRGNYGYTF. CDR3 bases: TGTGCCAGCAGTTTAAAGAGGGGGAACTATGGCTACACCTTC.

This sequence joins TRBV14 and TRBJ2-3, with 10 bases lining up with TRBD2. Germline trimming cut 0 bases from V and 4 bases from J; bases unmatched to any gene: 10. The CDR3 runs to 18 residues. Germline V gives CDR1 SGHDN, CDR2 FVKESK. CDR3 nucleotides: TGTGCCAGCAGCCAAGATCGTCCTAGCGGGGGTGGCGCAGATACGCAGTATTTT. This encodes CASSQDRPSGGGADTQYF.

The chain carries TRBV5-1 and TRBJ2-5, with D hard to call. In germline, CDR1 is SGHRS, CDR2 YFSETQ. Trimming cost V 4 bases and J 0 bases, with 16 bases left between them. CDR3 length: 16 residues. The CDR3 is CASSPDAAAYQETQYF. CDR3 nucleotides: TGCGCCAGCAGCCCAGACGCGGCGGCGTACCAAGAGACCCAGTACTTC. Full variable domain (rest looked up from reference TRBV5-1 and TRBJ2-5): KAGVTQTPRYLIKTRGQQVTLSCSPISGHRSVSWYQQTPGQGLQFLFEYFSETQRNKGNFPGRFSGRQFSNSRSEMNVSTLELGDSALYLCASSPDAAAYQETQYFGPGTRLLVL.

This clone was counted once. V and J are TRBV4-3 and TRBJ2-1, with D perhaps matching TRBD2 (6 bases). CDR3 length: 12 amino acids. Germline CDR1 and CDR2: LGHNA and YSLEER. V was clipped by 3 bases and J by 13 bases, with 13 bases between them. The DNA for the CDR3 is TGCGCCAGCAGCCAGGAGGGGTTAAAACAGTTCTTC. It encodes CASSQEGLKQFF.

The rearrangement links TRBV14 to TRBJ1-1, with D maybe TRBD1 (6 bases). V lost 1 base, J lost 4 bases, and 13 bases lay in between. Germline-derived CDR1 and CDR2 are SGHDN and FVKESK. The length of the CDR3 is 15 residues. The DNA for the CDR3 is TGTGCCAGCAGCCAAGGAAGGAGGGGGACCACTGAAGCTTTCTTT. Protein: CASSQGRRGTTEAFF.

The sample holds one count of this clone. This chain links TRBV5-1 with TRBJ2-2; D gene unclear. CDR3 length: 15 amino acids. Looked up from germline, CDR1 is SGHRS and CDR2 is YFSETQ. Trimming took 5 bases from V and 4 from J, leaving 15 bases between them. The CDR3 DNA reads as TGCGCCAGCAGATTATCGGTCGCCATCACCGGGGAGCTGTTTTTT. Its protein is CASRLSVAITGELFF.

In DNA form, the CDR3 reads TGCGCCAGCAGCTTGGCCGCAGGCGAGACCCAGTACTTC. This codes for CASSLAAGETQYF. V is TRBV5-1 and J is TRBJ2-5; D is unresolved. CDR3 size: 13 residues. V lost 0 bases to trimming and J lost 5 bases, with 8 bases between them. CDR1 SGHRS and CDR2 YFSETQ come from the germline V gene.

This clone was observed a single time. The chain uses TRBV9 and TRBJ2-3; TRBD2 agrees at 10 bases. In germline, CDR1 is SGDLS, CDR2 YYNGEE. This CDR3 comprises 17 residues. V shed 0 bases, J shed 0 bases, and the junction held 4 bases outside the gene matches. Here the CDR3 DNA reads TGTGCCAGCAGCGTAGGGGAGCGGGGGGGGAGCACAGATACGCAGTATTTT. It codes for CASSVGERGGSTDTQYF.

The chain carries TRBV4-3 and TRBJ2-5, with 10 bases fitting TRBD2. Trimming cost V 0 bases and J 5 bases; bases outside gene matches: 6. The CDR3 is 16 residues long. Germline CDR1 and CDR2: LGHNA and YSLEER. CDR3 protein: CASSQEQRGGQETQYF. CDR3 nucleotide sequence: TGCGCCAGCAGCCAAGAGCAGCGGGGGGGCCAGGAGACCCAGTACTTC.

The rearrangement joins TRBV4-3 to TRBJ2-2; 13 bases match TRBD2. Trimming cost V 0 bases and J 6 bases; bases outside gene matches: 10. The germline CDR1 and CDR2 sequences are LGHNA and YSLEER. CDR3 length: 19 residues. The CDR3 coding sequence is TGCGCCAGCAGCCAAGATGGACTAGCGGGGGCCCGAGGGCCCGGGGAGCTGTTTTTT. It translates to CASSQDGLAGARGPGELFF.